The 27 T cell receptor beta chains below were found in one sample sequenced in a study of T-cell reconstitution after alpha-beta-depleted transplantation in children. The authors prepared the TCRbeta library with unique molecular identifiers. TCRdb recomputed calls from the PCR reads with MiXCR, one row per CDR3 protein. The sample has more than 500,000 distinct CDR3 sequences, roughly an eighth seen once. Sequenced here: PBMCs, mostly from graft donor cells, sampled 180 days after TCRalphabeta/CD19-depleted stem cell transplant. These receptors originate from a female patient between 2 and 15 years old who had a stem cell transplant for aplastic anemia, so the T cells may come from the graft donor.

This clonotype was observed a handful of times. The V gene is TRBV11-2, the J gene TRBJ2-7; the match to TRBD2 covers 9 bases. CDR3 length: 16 amino acids. V dropped 4 bases and J dropped 2; count of bases not matched to a gene: 9. Germline CDR1 reads SGHAT; CDR2 reads FQNNGV. The CDR3 nucleotides are TGTGCCAGCAGCTCTATCGGACTAGCGCGTACCTACGAGCAGTACGTC. As protein: CASSSIGLARTYEQYV.

In this sample, this clonotype turned up many times. This chain connects TRBV5-1 to TRBJ2-3; TRBD2 agrees at 8 bases. Germline V lookup: CDR1 SGHRS, CDR2 YFSETQ. The CDR3 covers 16 residues. After removal of 4 bases from V and 3 bases from J, the junction contained 10 bases not matched to a gene. The CDR3 region is CASSPAGAHGTDTQYF. CDR3 DNA sequence: TGCGCCAGCAGCCCAGCGGGAGCCCACGGGACAGATACGCAGTATTTT.

This clonotype showed up many times. This rearrangement joins TRBV10-3 to TRBJ1-1; D gene uncertain. The CDR3 has 12 amino acids. Trimming cost V 3 bases and J 0 bases, with 2 bases left between them. Germline V gives CDR1 ENHRY, CDR2 SYGVKD. CDR3 nucleotide sequence: TGTGCCATCAGTGACCTGAACACTGAAGCTTTCTTT. Residues: CAISDLNTEAFF.

This clonotype was recorded a few times. The gene calls are TRBV12-3 or TRBV12-4 and TRBJ2-1; D possibly corresponds to TRBD2 (5 bases). With 10 bases removed from V and 6 bases from J, the gap between germline ends came to 25 bases. The CDR3 loop spans 16 amino acids. The CDR3 loop is CATSPGKVLRSNEQFF. CDR3 sequence (DNA): TGTGCCACCAGCCCCGGGAAGGTCCTTAGGTCCAATGAGCAGTTCTTC.

This clonotype was observed a handful of times. The chain combines TRBV25-1 with TRBJ1-6; D is uncertain. V dropped 4 bases and J dropped 10 bases, with 8 bases sitting between them. CDR3 size: 12 residues. Germline V gene lookup returns CDR1 MGHDK and CDR2 SYGVNS. CDR3 sequence reads: CASSALNSPLHF. CDR3 DNA: TGTGCCAGCAGTGCCTTAAACTCACCCCTCCACTTT. The full variable domain, in which reference TRBV25-1 and TRBJ1-6 provide the parts outside the CDR3, is EADIYQTPRYLVIGTGKKITLECSQTMGHDKMYWYQQDPGMELHLIHYSYGVNSTEKGDLSSESTVSRIRTEHFPLTLESARPSHTSQYLCASSALNSPLHFGNGTRLTVT.

This clonotype was observed a handful of times. This CDR3 is CASSPTGGGGRSDNEQFF. The CDR3 DNA sequence: TGTGCCAGCAGCCCGACAGGGGGCGGCGGGAGAAGTGACAATGAGCAGTTCTTC. This chain uses TRBV7-3 with TRBJ2-1; 10 positions match TRBD1. The CDR3 is made up of 18 amino acids. Germline values: CDR1 SGHTA, CDR2 FQGTGA. Trimming took 5 bases from V and 5 from J; bases not matched to a gene: 15.

This sequence joins TRBV27 and TRBJ2-1; 9 bases line up with TRBD1. Per the germline V gene, CDR1 is MNHEY and CDR2 is SMNVEV (reference sequence). The CDR3 spans 15 residues. V was clipped by 2 bases and J by 6 bases; unmatched bases: 5. The CDR3 bases are TGTGCCAGCAGTTTAGGGACAGGGAGTCGCAATGAGCAGTTCTTC. This encodes CASSLGTGSRNEQFF.

A few counts support this clonotype. The gene calls are TRBV29-1 and TRBJ1-4; 7 nucleotides line up with TRBD1. This CDR3 is built from 14 residues. CDR1 and CDR2 from the germline V gene are SQVTM and ANQGSEA. Germline trimming cut 6 bases from V and 7 bases from J; bases unmatched to any gene: 11. In nucleotides, the CDR3 is TGCAGCGTCTCCACCCGGGACAGTGCTGAAAAACTGTTTTTT. As protein: CSVSTRDSAEKLFF.

This clonotype was seen only a few times. The chain has TRBV6-5 and TRBJ1-4; a weak D match, TRBD1 (6 bases). The CDR3 loop spans 14 amino acids. V lost 6 bases, J lost 7 bases, and 15 bases lay in between. From germline, CDR1 is MNHEY and CDR2 SVGAGI. The CDR3: CASSVTGLGEKLFF. CDR3 DNA: TGTGCCAGCAGCGTTACAGGGTTGGGTGAAAAACTGTTTTTT.

This clonotype turned up a few times. The rearrangement uses TRBV15 and TRBJ2-2; D ambiguous. The CDR3 has 15 residues. V was pared by 3 bases and J by 5 bases, with 13 bases between. CDR1 is LNHNV, CDR2 YYDKDF, per germline (reference sequence). In nucleotides, the CDR3 is TGTGCCACCAGCAGCCAGAAAAGGAATACCGGGGAGCTGTTTTTT. This gives the protein CATSSQKRNTGELFF.

In its sample, this clonotype was seen a few times. This chain connects TRBV28 to TRBJ1-3; tentative D call: TRBD1 (6 bases). CDR3 length: 16 residues. Germline V lookup: CDR1 MDHEN, CDR2 SYDVKM. V was pared by 10 bases and J by 0 bases, with 19 bases between. CDR3 protein: CAISTPDRGSGNTIYF. The CDR3 nucleotides read TGTGCCATCTCCACCCCGGACAGAGGCTCTGGAAACACCATATATTTT. The whole variable domain, filled in from reference TRBV28 and TRBJ1-3, reads DVKVTQSSRYLVKRTGEKVFLECVQDMDHENMFWYRQDPGLGLRLIYFSYDVKMKEKGDIPEGYSVSREKKERFSLILESASTNQTSMYLCAISTPDRGSGNTIYFGEGSWLTVV.

The sample holds a few counts of this clonotype. This chain connects TRBV9 to TRBJ1-6; no firm D call. Germline V CDR1 and CDR2: SGDLS, YYNGEE. Trimming shortened V by 2 bases and J by 8 bases, and 11 bases separated the two germline ends. The CDR3 runs 14 residues. CDR3 bases: TGTGCCAGCAGCGTCGAGGTAGAACATTCACCCCTCCACTTT. Amino acids: CASSVEVEHSPLHF.

This clonotype was picked up many times. The V gene is TRBV20-1, the J gene TRBJ2-7; D might be TRBD1 (5 bases). The CDR3 contains 11 residues. Trimming removed 5 bases at V and 3 bases at J, with 8 bases between. Germline CDR1 is DFQATT and CDR2 is SNEGSKA (reference sequence). CDR3 bases: TGCAGTGCTGGGGCGGTCTACGAGCAGTACTTC. Its protein is CSAGAVYEQYF.

This clonotype was seen only a few times. CDR3 protein: CASSLGRALNQPQHF. The CDR3 nucleotides read TGTGCCAGCAGCTTAGGCAGGGCCCTAAATCAGCCCCAGCATTTT. This rearrangement joins TRBV7-8 to TRBJ1-5, with a possible D match to TRBD1 (5 bases). The CDR3 spans 15 residues. The V and J ends lost 1 base and 4 bases respectively, with 11 bases between them. Germline assignment: CDR1 SGHVS and CDR2 FQNEAQ.

This rearrangement joins TRBV7-2 to TRBJ2-1; 7 positions match TRBD1. The germline V gene has CDR1 SGHTA and CDR2 FQGNSA. There are 16 residues in the CDR3. Unmatched junction bases numbered 9, after V lost 4 bases and J lost 3 bases. CDR3: CASSSTPGQIYNEQFF. The CDR3 DNA is TGTGCCAGCAGCTCTACGCCGGGACAGATCTACAATGAGCAGTTCTTC.

This clonotype was observed at least ten times. The chain is built from TRBV12-3 or TRBV12-4 and TRBJ2-2; D is tentatively TRBD1 or TRBD2 (6 bases each). With 4 bases removed from V and 0 bases from J, the gap between germline ends came to 9 bases. The CDR3 contains 15 residues. CDR3 region: CASSSGAPNTGELFF. The CDR3 DNA reads as TGTGCCAGCAGTTCGGGGGCGCCGAACACCGGGGAGCTGTTTTTT.

This chain connects TRBV7-6 to TRBJ2-5, with a tentative D call TRBD1 (5 bases). The CDR3 is made up of 15 amino acids. From germline, CDR1 is SGHVS and CDR2 FNYEAQ. The V gene lost 1 base and the J gene lost 2 bases, with 11 bases spanning the gap. The CDR3 coding sequence is TGTGCCAGCAGCTTAGAGATCAGGGTGCAAGAGACCCAGTACTTC. It yields the protein CASSLEIRVQETQYF.

The gene calls are TRBV7-9 and TRBJ1-2, with D perhaps TRBD1 (5 bases). The CDR3 sequence is 11 residues long. From germline, CDR1 is SEHNR and CDR2 FQNEAQ (reference sequence). V was clipped by 6 bases and J by 13 bases, with 15 bases between them. CDR3 sequence: CASRRRGEGTF. In DNA, the CDR3 is TGTGCCAGCAGAAGGAGAGGGGAGGGCACCTTC. Based on the CDR3 plus reference TRBV7-9 and TRBJ1-2, the full variable domain is DTGVSQNPRHKITKRGQNVTFRCDPISEHNRLYWYRQTLGQGPEFLTYFQNEAQLEKSRLLSDRFSAERPKGSFSTLEIQRTEQGDSAMYLCASRRRGEGTFGSGTRLTVV.

The chain recombines TRBV5-1 with TRBJ2-2; D gene uncertain. The CDR3 runs 14 residues. Germline values: CDR1 SGHRS, CDR2 YFSETQ. Trimming pared 0 bases from V and 7 bases from J, leaving 10 bases between. CDR3 residues: CASSLAHLGGELFF. The CDR3 nucleotides are TGCGCCAGCAGCTTGGCTCACCTCGGCGGGGAGCTGTTTTTT.

This clonotype has just a few counts. The V gene is TRBV12-3 or TRBV12-4, the J gene TRBJ2-7, with 7 bases aligning to TRBD1. The CDR3 is 16 amino acids. With 3 bases clipped from V and 3 bases from J, the junction kept 11 bases outside the gene matches. CDR3 sequence (DNA): TGTGCCAGCAGTTTTAGGACAGGCGATACCCACTACGAGCAGTACTTC. Encoded protein: CASSFRTGDTHYEQYF.

The rearrangement uses TRBV20-1 and TRBJ2-2; 10 bases fit TRBD2. Germline CDR1 DFQATT, CDR2 SNEGSKA (reference sequence). J lost 7 bases, V lost 6 bases, and 11 bases had no gene match. This CDR3 is 15 amino acids long. CDR3 nucleotide sequence: TGCAGTGCGGAAAGAAGCGGGAGGGGAATCGGGGAGCTGTTTTTT. Translation: CSAERSGRGIGELFF.

The CDR3 spells CATIGEDAETQYF. The CDR3 bases are TGTGCCACCATTGGGGAAGATGCGGAGACCCAGTACTTC. V usage is TRBV24-1 and J usage is TRBJ2-5, with unresolved D. Trimming stripped 8 bases from V and 5 bases from J, with 14 bases between. Germline CDR1 is KGHDR and CDR2 is SFDVKD. The CDR3 length is 13 residues.

The chain couples TRBV7-9 to TRBJ1-2; D possibly corresponds to TRBD1 (6 bases). The V and J ends lost 1 base and 4 bases respectively, with 7 bases between them. This CDR3 has 13 residues. In germline, CDR1 is SEHNR, CDR2 FQNEAQ (reference sequence). Here the CDR3 reads CASSLGGAYGYTF. The CDR3 nucleotides read TGTGCCAGCAGCTTAGGGGGGGCCTATGGCTACACCTTC.

This clonotype was detected only a few times. The rearrangement uses TRBV24-1 and TRBJ2-5; possible D gene TRBD2, 6 bases. Trimming stripped 4 bases from V and 2 bases from J, with 13 bases between. The CDR3 extends over 15 amino acids. The germline V gene has CDR1 KGHDR and CDR2 SFDVKD. CDR3 bases: TGTGCCACCAGTGACAGAGGGACTGATCAAGAGACCCAGTACTTC. Amino acids: CATSDRGTDQETQYF.

This clonotype showed up just a few times. The chain employs TRBV7-2 and TRBJ2-2; no reliable D call. The CDR3 is 14 residues long. CDR1 is SGHTA, CDR2 FQGNSA, per germline. The V end lost 4 bases, the J end lost 2 bases, and 8 bases lay between the germline ends. The CDR3 loop reads CASSSAHNTGELFF. In DNA form, the CDR3 reads TGTGCCAGCAGCTCCGCCCATAACACCGGGGAGCTGTTTTTT.

This chain uses TRBV20-1 with TRBJ2-1; possible D gene TRBD1, 6 bases. Trimming took off 5 bases at V and 1 base at J, with 6 bases between the two ends. CDR3 length: 12 amino acids. The germline CDR1 and CDR2 sequences are DFQATT and SNEGSKA (reference sequence). CDR3 coding DNA: TGCAGTGCTGGACAGTCCTACAATGAGCAGTTCTTC. This encodes CSAGQSYNEQFF.

Worth noting for this clonotype: The junction departs from germline at one end; a sequencing error may be responsible. CDR3 in amino acids: CASSLPSRTGELFF. The DNA for the CDR3 is TGTGCCAGCAGTTTGCCTAGCCGAACCGGGGAGCTGTTTTTC. V is TRBV12-3 or TRBV12-4 and J is TRBJ2-2, with D possibly being TRBD2 (5 bases). This CDR3 is 14 amino acids long.